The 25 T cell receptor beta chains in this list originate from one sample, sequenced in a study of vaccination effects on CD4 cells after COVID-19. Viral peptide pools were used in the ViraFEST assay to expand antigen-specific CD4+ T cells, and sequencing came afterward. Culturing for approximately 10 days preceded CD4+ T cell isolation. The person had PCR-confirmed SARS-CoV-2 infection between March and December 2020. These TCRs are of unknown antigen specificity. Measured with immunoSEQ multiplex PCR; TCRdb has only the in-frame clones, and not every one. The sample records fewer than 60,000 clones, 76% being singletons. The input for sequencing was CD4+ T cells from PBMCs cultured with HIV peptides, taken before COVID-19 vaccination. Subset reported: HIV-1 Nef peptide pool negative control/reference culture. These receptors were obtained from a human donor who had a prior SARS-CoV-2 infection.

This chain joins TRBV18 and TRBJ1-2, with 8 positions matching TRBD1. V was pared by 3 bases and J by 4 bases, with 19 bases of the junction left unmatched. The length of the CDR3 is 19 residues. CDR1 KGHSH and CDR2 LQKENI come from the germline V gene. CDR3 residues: CASSPLPGGGVFGTYGYTF. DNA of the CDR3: TGTGCCAGCTCACCCCTGCCAGGGGGCGGCGTTTTTGGGACCTATGGCTACACCTTC. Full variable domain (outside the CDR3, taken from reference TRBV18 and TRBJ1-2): NAGVMQNPRHLVRRRGQEARLRCSPMKGHSHVYWYRQLPEEGLKFMVYLQKENIIDESGMPKERFSAEFPKEGPSILRIQQVVRGDSAAYFCASSPLPGGGVFGTYGYTFGSGTRLTVV.

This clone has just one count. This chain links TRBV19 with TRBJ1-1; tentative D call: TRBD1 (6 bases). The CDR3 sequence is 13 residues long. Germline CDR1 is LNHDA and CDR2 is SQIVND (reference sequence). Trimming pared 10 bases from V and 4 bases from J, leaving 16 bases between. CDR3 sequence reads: CATTRARGTEAFF. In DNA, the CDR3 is TGTGCCACCACGAGGGCCAGGGGCACTGAAGCTTTCTTT.

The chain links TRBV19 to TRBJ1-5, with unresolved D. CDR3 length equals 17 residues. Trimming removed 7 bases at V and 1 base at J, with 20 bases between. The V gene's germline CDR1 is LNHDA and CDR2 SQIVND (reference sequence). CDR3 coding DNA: TGTGCCAGTACTCCATTGATTTCGGGTAGGAGCAATCAGCCCCAGCATTTT. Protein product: CASTPLISGRSNQPQHF.

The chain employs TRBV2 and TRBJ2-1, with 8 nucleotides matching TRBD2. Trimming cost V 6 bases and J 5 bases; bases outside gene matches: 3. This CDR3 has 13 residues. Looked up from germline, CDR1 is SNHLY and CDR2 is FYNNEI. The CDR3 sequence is CASRGTRNNEQFF. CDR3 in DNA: TGTGCCAGCAGAGGGACTAGGAACAATGAGCAGTTCTTC.

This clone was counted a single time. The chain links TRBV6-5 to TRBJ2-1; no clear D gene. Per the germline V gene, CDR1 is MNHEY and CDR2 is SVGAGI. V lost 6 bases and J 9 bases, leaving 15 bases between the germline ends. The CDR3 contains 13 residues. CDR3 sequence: CASSPSPVGEQFF. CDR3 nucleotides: TGTGCCAGCAGCCCATCCCCCGTTGGTGAGCAGTTCTTC.

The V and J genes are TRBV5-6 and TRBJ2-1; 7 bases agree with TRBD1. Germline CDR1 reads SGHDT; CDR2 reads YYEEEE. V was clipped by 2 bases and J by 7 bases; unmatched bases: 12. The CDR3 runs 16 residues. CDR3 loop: CASSFQQGRTRNEQFF. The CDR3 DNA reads TGTGCCAGCAGCTTTCAACAGGGGAGAACGAGGAATGAGCAGTTCTTC.

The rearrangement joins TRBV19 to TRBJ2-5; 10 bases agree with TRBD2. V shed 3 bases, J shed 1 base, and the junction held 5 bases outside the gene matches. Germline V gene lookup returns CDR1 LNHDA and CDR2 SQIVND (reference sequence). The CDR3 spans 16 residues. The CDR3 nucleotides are TGTGCCAGTAGTATCAGCGGGAGGGATCTCCAAGAGACCCAGTACTTC. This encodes CASSISGRDLQETQYF.

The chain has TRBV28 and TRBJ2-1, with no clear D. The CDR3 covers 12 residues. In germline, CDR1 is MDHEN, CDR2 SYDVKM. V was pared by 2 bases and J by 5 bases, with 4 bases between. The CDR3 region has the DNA TGTGCCAGCAGTTTACAGCACAATGAGCAGTTCTTC. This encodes CASSLQHNEQFF.

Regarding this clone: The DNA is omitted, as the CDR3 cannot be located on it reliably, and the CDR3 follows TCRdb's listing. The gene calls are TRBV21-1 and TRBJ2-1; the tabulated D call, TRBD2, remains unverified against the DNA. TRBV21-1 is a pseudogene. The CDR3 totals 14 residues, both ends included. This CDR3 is CASSKVAGGNGQFF.

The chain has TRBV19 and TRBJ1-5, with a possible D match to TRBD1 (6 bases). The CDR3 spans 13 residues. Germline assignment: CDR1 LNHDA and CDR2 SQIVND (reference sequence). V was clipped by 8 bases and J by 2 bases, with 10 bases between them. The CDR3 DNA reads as TGTGCCAGTCAGGACAGTGGCAATCAGCCCCAGCATTTT. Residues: CASQDSGNQPQHF.

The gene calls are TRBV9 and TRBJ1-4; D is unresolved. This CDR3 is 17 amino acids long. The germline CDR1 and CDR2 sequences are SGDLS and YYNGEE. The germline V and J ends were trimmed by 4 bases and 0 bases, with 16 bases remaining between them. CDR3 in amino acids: CASSSSVGFATNEKLFF. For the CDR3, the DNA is TGTGCCAGCAGCTCGTCTGTAGGGTTTGCAACTAATGAAAAACTGTTTTTT. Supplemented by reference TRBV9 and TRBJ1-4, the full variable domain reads DSGVTQTPKHLITATGQRVTLRCSPRSGDLSVYWYQQSLDQGLQFLIQYYNGEERAKGNILERFSAQQFPDLHSELNLSSLELGDSALYFCASSSSVGFATNEKLFFGSGTQLSVL.

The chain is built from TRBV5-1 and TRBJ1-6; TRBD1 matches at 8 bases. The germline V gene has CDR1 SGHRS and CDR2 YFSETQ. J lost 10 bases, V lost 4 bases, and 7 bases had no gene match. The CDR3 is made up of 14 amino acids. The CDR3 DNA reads TGCGCCAGCAGCCCAGGACAGGGTCGCTCACCCCTCCACTTT. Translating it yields CASSPGQGRSPLHF.

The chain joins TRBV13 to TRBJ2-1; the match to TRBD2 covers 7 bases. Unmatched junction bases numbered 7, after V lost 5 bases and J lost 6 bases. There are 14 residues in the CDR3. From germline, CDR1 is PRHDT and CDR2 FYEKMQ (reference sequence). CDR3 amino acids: CASSRRLAPNEQFF. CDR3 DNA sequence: TGTGCCAGCAGCCGACGACTAGCCCCCAATGAGCAGTTCTTC.

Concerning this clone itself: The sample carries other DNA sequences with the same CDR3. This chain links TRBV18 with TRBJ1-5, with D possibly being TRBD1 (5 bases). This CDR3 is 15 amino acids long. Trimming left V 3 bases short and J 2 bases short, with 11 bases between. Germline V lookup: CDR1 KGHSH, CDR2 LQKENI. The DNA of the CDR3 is TGTGCCAGCTCACCCCGGCGGGGACGCAATCAGCCCCAGCATTTT. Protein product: CASSPRRGRNQPQHF. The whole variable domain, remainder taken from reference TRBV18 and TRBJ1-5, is NAGVMQNPRHLVRRRGQEARLRCSPMKGHSHVYWYRQLPEEGLKFMVYLQKENIIDESGMPKERFSAEFPKEGPSILRIQQVVRGDSAAYFCASSPRRGRNQPQHFGDGTRLSIL.

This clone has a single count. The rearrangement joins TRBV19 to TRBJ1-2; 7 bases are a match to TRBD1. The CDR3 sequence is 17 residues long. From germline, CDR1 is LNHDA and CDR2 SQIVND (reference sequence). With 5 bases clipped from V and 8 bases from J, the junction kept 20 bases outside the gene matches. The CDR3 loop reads CASSDTGTDSHFSGYTF. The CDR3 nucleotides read TGTGCCAGTAGTGATACCGGGACAGATAGTCATTTTTCAGGCTACACCTTC.

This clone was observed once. This CDR3 is CASSRAGGTQYF. DNA for the CDR3: TGTGCCAGCAGCCGGGCCGGGGGGACGCAGTACTTC. This chain connects TRBV21-1 to TRBJ2-7; TRBD2 is the table's D call and was not checked against the DNA. TRBV21-1 is tagged as a pseudogene. The CDR3 contains 12 residues.

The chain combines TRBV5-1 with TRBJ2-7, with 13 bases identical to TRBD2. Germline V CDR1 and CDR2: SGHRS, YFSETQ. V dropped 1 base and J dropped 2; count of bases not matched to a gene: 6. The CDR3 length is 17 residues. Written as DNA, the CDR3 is TGCGCCAGCAGCTTGACACTAGCGGGGGGGCACACCTACGAGCAGTACTTC. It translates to CASSLTLAGGHTYEQYF.

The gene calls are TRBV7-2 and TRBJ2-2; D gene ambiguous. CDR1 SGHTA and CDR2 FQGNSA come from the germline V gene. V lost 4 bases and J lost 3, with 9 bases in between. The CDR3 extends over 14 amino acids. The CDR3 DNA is TGTGCCAGCAGCTCGTGGGTATACACCGGGGAGCTGTTTTTT. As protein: CASSSWVYTGELFF.

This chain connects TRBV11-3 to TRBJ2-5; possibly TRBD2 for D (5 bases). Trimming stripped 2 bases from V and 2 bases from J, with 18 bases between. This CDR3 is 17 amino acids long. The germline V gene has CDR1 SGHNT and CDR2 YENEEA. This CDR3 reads CASSLIGVRVEQETQYF. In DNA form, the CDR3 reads TGTGCCAGCAGCTTAATCGGGGTAAGGGTGGAACAAGAGACCCAGTACTTC.

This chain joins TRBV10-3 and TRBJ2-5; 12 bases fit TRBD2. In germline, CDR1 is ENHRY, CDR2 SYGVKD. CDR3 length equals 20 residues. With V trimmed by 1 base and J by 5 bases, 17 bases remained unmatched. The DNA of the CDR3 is TGTGCCATCAGTGAGTACCCTAGCGGGGGGGCCCCCCTAGTTCAGGAGACCCAGTACTTC. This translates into CAISEYPSGGAPLVQETQYF.

Written as DNA, the CDR3 is TGTGCTAGTGGTTTGCATAATTATTTTACCGGGACAGGGTTCAATCAGCCCCAGCATTTT. This translates into CASGLHNYFTGTGFNQPQHF. The J gene is TRBJ1-5, the V gene TRBV12-5; 9 bases fit TRBD1. The CDR3 contains 20 residues. Germline trimming cut 2 bases from V and 3 bases from J; bases unmatched to any gene: 17. Germline V gene data show CDR1 as LGHNT and CDR2 as FRNRAP.

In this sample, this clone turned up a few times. The DNA for the CDR3 is TGTGCCAGCACCAGGGACAGGGGAAACACCATATATTTT. Residues: CASTRDRGNTIYF. The V and J genes are TRBV2 and TRBJ1-3; 8 bases agree with TRBD1. The CDR3 consists of 13 residues. V gave up 7 bases and J gave up 4 bases; unmatched junction bases: 3. CDR1 and CDR2 (germline): SNHLY, FYNNEI.

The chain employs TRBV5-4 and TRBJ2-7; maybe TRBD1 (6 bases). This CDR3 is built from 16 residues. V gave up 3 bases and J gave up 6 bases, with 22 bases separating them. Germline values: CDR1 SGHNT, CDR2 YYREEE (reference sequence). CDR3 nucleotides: TGTGCCAGCAGCTCCCAGGGGCGGGCCCATGGGTCCGAGCAGTACTTC. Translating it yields CASSSQGRAHGSEQYF.

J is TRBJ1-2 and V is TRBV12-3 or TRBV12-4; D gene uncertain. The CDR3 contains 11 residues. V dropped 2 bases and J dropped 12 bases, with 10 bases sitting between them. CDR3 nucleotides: TGTGCCAGCAGTTTACCCGGGAAGCACACCTTC. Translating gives CASSLPGKHTF.

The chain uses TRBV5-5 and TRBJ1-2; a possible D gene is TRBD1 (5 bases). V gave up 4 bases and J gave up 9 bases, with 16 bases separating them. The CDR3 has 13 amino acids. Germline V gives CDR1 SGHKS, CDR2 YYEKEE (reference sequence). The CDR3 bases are TGTGCCAGCAGCGAAGGACCCGGGGGGAGCTACACCTTC. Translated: CASSEGPGGSYTF.